This entry concerns a single T cell receptor (beta chain). This clonotype was seen a few times. Its binding antigen is unknown. Per-nucleotide qualities are absent, and no much larger clonotype sits a single base away. This entry comes from a study of response to subunit inactivated influenza vaccine (dated by TCRdb to the late 2010s). For the wider study: To follow how T cells responded to a trivalent subunit inactivated influenza vaccine, the researchers relied on deep quantitative profiling of the T cell receptor repertoire. The investigation overall reported the following: The authors proposed that each seasonal influenza vaccination may bring in only a limited number of new T cells.

Measured from the cysteine to the phenylalanine, the CDR3 is 14 residues long. The sequence is cut down to CDR3 DNA, 42 bases in frame from base 1. V gives up 1 base and J gives up 8 bases, and the segment between their germline ends measures 14 bases. From a lookup of the germline V gene, CDR1 and CDR2 are LGHNA and YSLEER. Library prep was done by RT-PCR. The sequencer listed for this sample is Illumina HiSeq 2500. Through fastp at Q25 and MiXCR, TCRdb rebuilt clones from the public reads, retaining in-frame beta chains. All rows with the same CDR3 protein become a single entry with the most common DNA and genes. The sample has hundreds of thousands of distinct CDR3 sequences on record, 10% to 11% of them singletons. The ten top clones hold roughly 12% of the sample. Taken with the paper, the label for time point translates to: around 47 days after influenza vaccine administration.

The rearranged segments are TRBV4-3 and TRBJ1-2, with the D gene not clear enough to name. This TCR derives from a man aged 50-59 years who received an inactivated influenza vaccine. Donor details come from another sample of the same person, matched by shared clones. The source material was PBMCs from blood, sampled more than 35 days after vaccination. The bases are TGCGCCAGCAGCCAAGTCCTTACCGAGGTGGGCTACACCTTC. This is translated as CASSQVLTEVGYTF.